The 16 T cell receptor beta chains in this list originate from one sample, sequenced in a study of PD-L1 blockade in urothelial cancer. The repertoire was sequenced with immunoSEQ multiplex PCR; TCRdb's copy has only in-frame clones and lacks some. The sample shows some 49,000 clones, about 90% of them seen only once. Source: PBMCs, taken around atezolizumab (anti-PD-L1) treatment. The receptors stem from a man aged 55 to 70 with urothelial cancer.

This chain uses TRBV5-5 with TRBJ2-1; 11 nucleotides align to TRBD2. Trimming at V came to 0 bases and at J to 8 bases, leaving 7 bases not matched to a gene. This CDR3 comprises 16 residues. Germline V gives CDR1 SGHKS, CDR2 YYEKEE (reference sequence). CDR3 DNA sequence: TGTGCCAGCAGCTTGGTAGCGGGGGGGGCATTTGATGAGCAGTTCTTC. Its translation is CASSLVAGGAFDEQFF.

The CDR3 loop reads CATSRSPATNEKLFF. The CDR3 nucleotides read TGTGCCACCAGCAGAAGCCCTGCAACTAATGAAAAACTGTTTTTT. The rearrangement uses TRBV15 and TRBJ1-4; D is uncertain. CDR1 and CDR2 (germline): LNHNV, YYDKDF (reference sequence). The CDR3 covers 15 residues. Trimming removed 2 bases from V and 0 bases from J, with 7 bases in between.

V is TRBV7-2 and J is TRBJ2-7; D might be TRBD2 (7 bases). The CDR3 runs 14 residues. Trimming took 10 bases from V and 5 from J, leaving 21 bases between them. Germline loops: CDR1 SGHTA, CDR2 FQGNSA. The CDR3: CATRATGGQNEQYF. CDR3 in DNA: TGTGCCACCCGGGCGACGGGGGGCCAGAACGAGCAGTACTTC.

The CDR3 nucleotides read TGTGCCACCAGCAGAGACAGGGGGCAAGAGACCCAGTACTTC. Translated, it gives CATSRDRGQETQYF. This sequence joins TRBV15 and TRBJ2-5, with TRBD1 identical over 7 bases. The length of the CDR3 is 14 residues. CDR1 and CDR2 (germline): LNHNV, YYDKDF (reference sequence). Germline trimming cut 0 bases from V and 2 bases from J; bases unmatched to any gene: 0.

The CDR3 nucleotides read TGTGCCAGCACCTTCAGGGTTAGGGAGCCCCAGCATTTT. This encodes CASTFRVREPQHF. The V and J genes are TRBV6-1 and TRBJ1-5; tentatively, D is TRBD1 (5 bases). CDR3 length: 13 residues. Trimming pared 7 bases from V and 8 bases from J, leaving 15 bases between. Germline V gene data show CDR1 as MNHNS and CDR2 as SASEGT.

This rearrangement joins TRBV19 to TRBJ1-5; TRBD1 is a possible D gene (5 bases). Germline V gene lookup returns CDR1 LNHDA and CDR2 SQIVND (reference sequence). The CDR3 loop spans 16 amino acids. Trimming shortened V by 7 bases and J by 2 bases, and 18 bases separated the two germline ends. DNA of the CDR3: TGTGCCAGTAAAACAACGGGGGTTGGTGGCAATCAGCCCCAGCATTTT. It codes for CASKTTGVGGNQPQHF.

The chain carries TRBV27 and TRBJ1-1, with D tentatively TRBD1 (5 bases). CDR3 length: 14 amino acids. Deletions cut 5 bases from V and 3 bases from J, with 13 bases between. Germline CDR1 reads MNHEY; CDR2 reads SMNVEV (reference sequence). The CDR3 protein is CASSTRAVDTEAFF. The CDR3 nucleotides are TGTGCCAGCAGTACCAGGGCAGTCGACACTGAAGCTTTCTTT.

V gene TRBV5-6 combines with J gene TRBJ2-3; unclear D gene. Between the trimmed V and J ends, which lost 1 base and 0 bases, there was a span of 12 bases. CDR3 length: 16 amino acids. CDR1 is SGHDT and CDR2 is YYEEEE in the germline V gene. This CDR3 reads CASSLSQFFSTDTQYF. The DNA for the CDR3 is TGTGCCAGCAGCTTGAGTCAGTTCTTTAGCACAGATACGCAGTATTTT.

The V call is TRBV2, the J call TRBJ1-6; no clear D. V was clipped by 1 base and J by 0 bases, with 4 bases between them. Germline-derived CDR1 and CDR2 are SNHLY and FYNNEI. This CDR3 comprises 15 residues. CDR3 DNA sequence: TGTGCCAGCAGTGAAGACAGCTCCTATAATTCACCCCTCCACTTT. It yields the protein CASSEDSSYNSPLHF.

The V and J genes are TRBV5-1 and TRBJ1-2, with D maybe TRBD1 (5 bases). The V and J ends lost 3 bases and 6 bases respectively, with 12 bases between them. The germline V gene has CDR1 SGHRS and CDR2 YFSETQ. CDR3 size: 13 residues. The CDR3 here is CASSSTGWDGYTF. CDR3 sequence (DNA): TGCGCCAGCAGCTCCACAGGCTGGGATGGCTACACCTTC.

The chain uses TRBV13 and TRBJ2-2; 9 nucleotides agree with TRBD1. The junction had 6 bases not matched to a gene; V was cut back by 6 bases and J by 4 bases. The CDR3 loop spans 15 amino acids. Germline V gives CDR1 PRHDT, CDR2 FYEKMQ (reference sequence). The CDR3 sequence: CASRRGQGVTGELFF. The CDR3 bases are TGTGCCAGCAGACGGGGACAGGGAGTCACCGGGGAGCTGTTTTTT.

V and J are TRBV7-3 and TRBJ2-3, with TRBD2 identical over 11 bases. This CDR3 has 14 amino acids. The junction had 4 bases not matched to a gene; V was cut back by 5 bases and J by 6 bases. Germline V gives CDR1 SGHTA, CDR2 FQGTGA. In DNA, the CDR3 is TGTGCCAGCAGCGCCGGGACTAGCGGTGATACGCAGTATTTT. Protein: CASSAGTSGDTQYF.

The table lists this clone with a count of one. The chain uses TRBV6-1 and TRBJ1-2, with 11 positions matching TRBD1. In germline, CDR1 is MNHNS, CDR2 SASEGT. The V gene end was trimmed by 4 bases and the J gene end by 5 bases; junction bases not matched to a gene: 18. This CDR3 is 19 amino acids long. As DNA, the CDR3 is TGTGCCAGCAGTGGGTCTAAGCGGGTTGGACAGGGGGCAATATATGGCTACACCTTC. This encodes CASSGSKRVGQGAIYGYTF.

This clone has a single count. This chain uses TRBV6-1 with TRBJ1-3; possible D gene TRBD1, 5 bases. V shed 6 bases and J shed 4 bases, with 16 bases lying between them. This CDR3 has 15 residues. Germline V gene data show CDR1 as MNHNS and CDR2 as SASEGT. In nucleotides, the CDR3 is TGTGCCAGCAGCGAGCTGGGGACTTCGGGAAACACCATATATTTT. Translation gives CASSELGTSGNTIYF.

V gene TRBV5-1 combines with J gene TRBJ2-7; perhaps TRBD1 as D (6 bases). The germline CDR1 and CDR2 sequences are SGHRS and YFSETQ. Trimming shortened V by 5 bases and J by 2 bases, and 14 bases separated the two germline ends. The CDR3 runs to 14 residues. CDR3 amino acids: CASRSTGTTYEQYF. CDR3 in DNA: TGCGCCAGCAGGTCGACAGGAACTACCTACGAGCAGTACTTC.

This chain joins TRBV19 and TRBJ2-5, with no clear D. The CDR3 is 14 amino acids. Between the trimmed V and J ends, which lost 5 bases and 2 bases, there was a span of 12 bases. Germline V gives CDR1 LNHDA, CDR2 SQIVND (reference sequence). The CDR3 here is CASSPRVIQETQYF. The CDR3 nucleotides read TGTGCCAGTAGTCCTCGGGTCATTCAAGAGACCCAGTACTTC.